Below are 27 T cell receptor beta chains sequenced from a single sample in a study of shared clonotypes between healthy human individuals. Produced via immunoSEQ multiplex PCR; TCRdb's table is partial and in-frame only. The table shows about 2.2 million clones, with more than 85% occurring only once. CD8 cells classed as naive were CD45RO-negative and positively selected for CCR7, excluding terminally differentiated effector memory CD45RA+ cells. The sequencing input was naive CD8+ T cells from PBMCs. Receptors were obtained from a young man in good health. Some clones in this sample may be carry-over from other donors' samples.

This chain joins TRBV25-1 and TRBJ1-1; unclear D gene. Per germline, CDR1 MGHDK and CDR2 SYGVNS. Trimming pared 1 base from V and 3 bases from J, leaving 9 bases between. This CDR3 is built from 14 residues. DNA for the CDR3: TGTGCCAGCAGTGAATCTATCCTGGACACTGAAGCTTTCTTT. This encodes CASSESILDTEAFF.

This chain joins TRBV9 and TRBJ1-2; D is perhaps TRBD1 (6 bases). This CDR3 region has 14 residues. Trimming stripped 0 bases from V and 7 bases from J, with 13 bases between. Per germline, CDR1 SGDLS and CDR2 YYNGEE. CDR3 sequence (DNA): TGTGCCAGCAGCGTAGGAGGGGGACACACTGGCTACACCTTC. Its protein is CASSVGGGHTGYTF.

The chain has TRBV28 and TRBJ2-3, with 7 bases lining up with TRBD1. After removal of 5 bases from V and 2 bases from J, the junction contained 7 bases not matched to a gene. Germline lookup yields CDR1 MDHEN and CDR2 SYDVKM. This CDR3 contains 15 residues. The CDR3 bases are TGTGCCAGCAGTATCCTGACAGGGCCCACAGATACGCAGTATTTT. Translating it yields CASSILTGPTDTQYF.

The chain has TRBV28 and TRBJ2-7; no firm D call. Germline V gene data show CDR1 as MDHEN and CDR2 as SYDVKM. The CDR3 is 12 residues long. Trimming cost V 4 bases and J 6 bases, with 10 bases left between them. DNA of the CDR3: TGTGCCAGCAGTTCCGAATATTCCGAGCAGTACTTC. Translated, it gives CASSSEYSEQYF.

The chain is built from TRBV5-6 and TRBJ2-5, with a possible D match to TRBD1 (5 bases). The ends were cut back, 0 bases at V and 1 base at J, with 10 bases in the middle. The germline V gene has CDR1 SGHDT and CDR2 YYEEEE. The CDR3 is 15 amino acids. The CDR3 region is CASSLEGLSQETQYF. Here the CDR3 DNA reads TGTGCCAGCAGCTTGGAGGGGCTGAGCCAAGAGACCCAGTACTTC.

The chain uses TRBV27 and TRBJ2-7; the match to TRBD2 covers 9 bases. This CDR3 has 15 amino acids. In germline, CDR1 is MNHEY, CDR2 SMNVEV (reference sequence). The junction had 9 bases not matched to a gene; V was cut back by 5 bases and J by 4 bases. The chain's CDR3 is CASSISGGYFYEQYF. CDR3 sequence (DNA): TGTGCCAGCAGTATTAGCGGGGGATATTTTTACGAGCAGTACTTC.

Details on this clone: A single base separates this from a much larger clone, so it may be a read error. This sample also contains other DNA sequences that code for the same CDR3. CDR3 nucleotide sequence: TGTGCCAGCAGTTTAGGGTCCTACGAGCAGTACTTC. This sequence encodes CASSLGSYEQYF. This rearrangement joins TRBV28 to TRBJ2-7; D unclear. CDR1 is MDHEN and CDR2 is SYDVKM in the germline V gene. The CDR3 is made up of 12 amino acids. The V and J ends lost 2 bases and 1 base respectively, with 3 bases between them.

The chain recombines TRBV7-3 with TRBJ2-1; D remains unclear. CDR1 and CDR2 from the germline V gene are SGHTA and FQGTGA. The CDR3 sequence is 15 residues long. The V gene lost 2 bases and the J gene lost 5 bases, with 13 bases spanning the gap. The CDR3 region is CASSLSFGRNNEQFF. CDR3 sequence (DNA): TGTGCCAGCAGCTTATCTTTCGGCAGAAACAATGAGCAGTTCTTC. Complete variable domain (other parts from reference TRBV7-3 and TRBJ2-1): GAGVSQTPSNKVTEKGKYVELRCDPISGHTALYWYRQSLGQGPEFLIYFQGTGAADDSGLPNDRFFAVRPEGSVSTLKIQRTERGDSAVYLCASSLSFGRNNEQFFGPGTRLTVL.

V gene TRBV29-1 combines with J gene TRBJ2-7, with 10 bases fitting TRBD2. The CDR3 runs to 14 residues. V trimming: 7 bases; J trimming: 5 bases; junction bases outside the gene matches: 11. The V gene's germline CDR1 is SQVTM and CDR2 ANQGSEA. The CDR3 region has the DNA TGCAGCGCTGTGAAGCGGGAGGGCCTAAACGAGCAGTACTTC. Translation: CSAVKREGLNEQYF.

This rearrangement joins TRBV4-1 to TRBJ1-3; D ambiguous. V was cut by 7 bases and J by 1 base, with 20 bases left in between. CDR3 length equals 17 residues. Germline values: CDR1 MGHRA, CDR2 YSYEKL. This chain's CDR3 is CASKAIGLQGSGNTIYF. The CDR3 region has the DNA TGCGCCAGCAAGGCTATTGGCCTTCAAGGTTCTGGAAACACCATATATTTT.

Points on this clone: The sample contains more than one DNA sequence encoding this CDR3. V is TRBV9 and J is TRBJ2-7, with unresolved D. This CDR3 spans 10 amino acids. Germline CDR1 is SGDLS and CDR2 is YYNGEE. V lost 8 bases and J 0 bases, leaving 3 bases between the germline ends. In DNA, the CDR3 is TGTGCCAGTAGCTCCTACGAGCAGTACTTC. This codes for CASSSYEQYF.

The rearrangement joins TRBV19 to TRBJ2-7; D is undetermined. V gave up 1 base and J gave up 3 bases, with 16 bases separating them. CDR1 and CDR2 (germline): LNHDA, SQIVND (reference sequence). There are 16 residues in the CDR3. The CDR3 protein is CASSIGPGQSVYEQYF. DNA for the CDR3: TGTGCCAGTAGTATAGGCCCGGGCCAAAGCGTCTACGAGCAGTACTTC.

This chain uses TRBV7-9 with TRBJ1-4; weak D call: TRBD1 (6 bases). CDR1 is SEHNR and CDR2 is FQNEAQ in the germline V gene (reference sequence). V was trimmed by 5 bases and J by 5 bases, leaving 18 bases between them. CDR3 length equals 16 residues. The CDR3 nucleotides read TGTGCCAGCAGCCTCCCCAGGGGTTGGAGGAATGAAAAACTGTTTTTT. This encodes CASSLPRGWRNEKLFF.

The chain uses TRBV9 and TRBJ2-5, with 7 bases that match TRBD2. This CDR3 region has 14 residues. Germline V gives CDR1 SGDLS, CDR2 YYNGEE. The V gene end was trimmed by 4 bases and the J gene end by 5 bases; junction bases not matched to a gene: 8. This CDR3 reads CASSYSGRAETQYF. Written as DNA, the CDR3 is TGTGCCAGCAGCTACTCGGGGAGGGCGGAGACCCAGTACTTC.

This clone was found a few times. This sample also contains other DNA sequences that code for the same CDR3. The chain is built from TRBV19 and TRBJ1-5, with D perhaps matching TRBD1 (5 bases). The CDR3 is 13 residues long. The germline V gene has CDR1 LNHDA and CDR2 SQIVND (reference sequence). The ends were cut back, 3 bases at V and 4 bases at J, with 7 bases in the middle. This CDR3 reads CASSMRGNQPQHF. CDR3 DNA sequence: TGTGCCAGTAGTATGAGGGGAAATCAGCCCCAGCATTTT.

The chain uses TRBV5-6 and TRBJ2-1; D may match TRBD1 or TRBD2 (5 bases each). This CDR3 spans 13 amino acids. Germline CDR1 and CDR2: SGHDT and YYEEEE. Trimming shortened V by 5 bases and J by 8 bases, and 14 bases separated the two germline ends. CDR3: CASSGTPEDEQFF. The CDR3 nucleotides read TGTGCCAGCAGTGGGACCCCTGAGGATGAGCAGTTCTTC. Using reference TRBV5-6 and TRBJ2-1 for the parts outside the CDR3, the full variable domain is DAGVTQSPTHLIKTRGQQVTLRCSPKSGHDTVSWYQQALGQGPQFIFQYYEEEERQRGNFPDRFSGHQFPNYSSELNVNALLLGDSALYLCASSGTPEDEQFFGPGTRLTVL.

The rearrangement links TRBV30 to TRBJ1-2, with TRBD1 as a possible D gene (5 bases). The CDR3 covers 15 residues. CDR1 is GTSNPN, CDR2 SVGIG, per germline (reference sequence). Between the trimmed V and J ends, which lost 0 bases and 8 bases, there was a span of 19 bases. DNA of the CDR3: TGTGCCTGGAGTGTACCGATCGAGGGACGGAACGGCTACACCTTC. As protein: CAWSVPIEGRNGYTF.

The chain carries TRBV28 and TRBJ1-5; 7 nucleotides agree with TRBD1. The ends lost 5 bases at V and 2 bases at J; junction bases unmatched: 12. Germline V gene lookup returns CDR1 MDHEN and CDR2 SYDVKM. This CDR3 spans 17 amino acids. The CDR3 DNA reads TGTGCCAGCAGTCCCTGGACAGGAGGTGTCCGCAATCAGCCCCAGCATTTT. It codes for CASSPWTGGVRNQPQHF.

The V gene is TRBV20-1, the J gene TRBJ2-7; 8 bases agree with TRBD2. The CDR3 has 11 residues. The germline gives CDR1 DFQATT, CDR2 SNEGSKA (reference sequence). The ends lost 8 bases at V and 6 bases at J; junction bases unmatched: 6. The CDR3, as DNA: TGCAGTTCCCCGGGGGGGTCCGAGCAGTACTTC. Amino acids: CSSPGGSEQYF.

The CDR3: CASQLRGRGRGHNEQFF. CDR3 DNA: TGTGCCAGCCAGCTTAGGGGGAGGGGACGGGGACACAATGAGCAGTTCTTC. The chain joins TRBV7-8 to TRBJ2-1; tentatively, D is TRBD2 (7 bases). Trimming shortened V by 8 bases and J by 5 bases, and 25 bases separated the two germline ends. CDR1 and CDR2 (germline): SGHVS, FQNEAQ. CDR3 size: 17 residues.

This clone appeared once. The chain links TRBV27 to TRBJ2-1, with 8 bases identical to TRBD2. Germline assignment: CDR1 MNHEY and CDR2 SMNVEV (reference sequence). The CDR3 is made up of 15 amino acids. Trimming cost V 8 bases and J 3 bases; bases outside gene matches: 9. In DNA form, the CDR3 reads TGTGCCAGCCAATGGGCTAGCGGGTTCTACAATGAGCAGTTCTTC. Translating gives CASQWASGFYNEQFF.

This clone has only one observation. The rearrangement uses TRBV2 and TRBJ2-2; D is unclear. This CDR3 contains 13 residues. Trimming pared 3 bases from V and 5 bases from J, leaving 7 bases between. CDR1 and CDR2 from the germline V gene are SNHLY and FYNNEI. Written as DNA, the CDR3 is TGTGCCAGCAGTGATTATAGGACCGGGGAGCTGTTTTTT. Protein: CASSDYRTGELFF. The whole variable domain, filled in from reference TRBV2 and TRBJ2-2, reads EPEVTQTPSHQVTQMGQEVILRCVPISNHLYFYWYRQILGQKVEFLVSFYNNEISEKSEIFDDQFSVERPDGSNFTLKIRSTKLEDSAMYFCASSDYRTGELFFGEGSRLTVL.

The chain links TRBV6-5 to TRBJ1-4, with 7 bases matching TRBD1. Looked up from germline, CDR1 is MNHEY and CDR2 is SVGAGI. This CDR3 is 15 amino acids long. The V and J ends lost 3 bases and 5 bases, in that order; junction bases with no gene match: 6. This CDR3 reads CASSYTRGVNEKLFF. The CDR3 bases are TGTGCCAGCAGTTATACCAGGGGGGTAAATGAAAAACTGTTTTTT.

V and J are TRBV5-1 and TRBJ2-7, with 10 bases aligning to TRBD1. The CDR3 has 14 residues. From germline, CDR1 is SGHRS and CDR2 YFSETQ. V dropped 4 bases and J dropped 5; count of bases not matched to a gene: 6. As DNA, the CDR3 is TGCGCCAGCAGCGAGGGACAGGGGAGGGACGAGCAGTACTTC. This translates into CASSEGQGRDEQYF.

The chain has TRBV9 and TRBJ2-1; 11 nucleotides match TRBD2. The CDR3 is made up of 17 amino acids. V dropped 0 bases and J dropped 9; count of bases not matched to a gene: 11. Germline loops: CDR1 SGDLS, CDR2 YYNGEE. DNA for the CDR3: TGTGCCAGCAGCGTAGAGCTAGCGGGAGGAGTCGGTCTTGAGCAGTTCTTC. It codes for CASSVELAGGVGLEQFF.

The V gene is TRBV10-3, the J gene TRBJ2-2; 8 bases line up with TRBD2. Losses at the gene ends were 1 base for V and 1 base for J; bases not matched to a gene: 11. Germline V gene data show CDR1 as ENHRY and CDR2 as SYGVKD. The CDR3 length is 19 residues. CDR3 coding DNA: TGTGCCATCAGTGAGTGGAGGGCGGGAGGCCCAGGGAACACCGGGGAGCTGTTTTTT. It encodes CAISEWRAGGPGNTGELFF.

The rearrangement links TRBV19 to TRBJ2-1, with 7 bases lining up with TRBD1. The CDR3 contains 18 residues. Germline CDR1 and CDR2: LNHDA and SQIVND (reference sequence). V lost 5 bases, J lost 0 bases, and 13 bases stayed unmatched. CDR3 protein: CASSDDRERSSSYNEQFF. The DNA of the CDR3 is TGTGCCAGTAGTGATGACAGGGAACGATCGAGCTCCTACAATGAGCAGTTCTTC. Drawing the rest from reference TRBV19 and TRBJ2-1, the complete variable domain is DGGITQSPKYLFRKEGQNVTLSCEQNLNHDAMYWYRQDPGQGLRLIYYSQIVNDFQKGDIAEGYSVSREKKESFPLTVTSAQKNPTAFYLCASSDDRERSSSYNEQFFGPGTRLTVL.